The clone carrying this T cell receptor (beta chain) was recorded many times. The target antigen is unknown. The sample comes from a study of T-cell reconstitution after alpha-beta-depleted transplantation in children. Unique molecular identifiers were built into the TCRbeta library. TCRdb re-analysed the PCR reads in MiXCR, keeping a single row per CDR3 protein. The sample lists 350,000 to 500,000 distinct CDR3 sequences; over 40% were seen once. Findings of the study overall: Where some patients showed high TCRbeta diversity at day 60, it came from recipient T cells and thymic progenitors that had survived. Once a year had passed after transplant, T-cell counts and diversity came mostly from newly produced T cells. Expanded graft clones, several hundred of them, were reportedly the source of alpha-beta T cells about two months after transplant.

The sequenced sample was PBMCs, obtained before TCRalphabeta/CD19-depleted stem cell transplant. This receptor was taken from a girl aged 2 to 9 with aplastic anemia, due to receive a stem cell transplant.

CDR3 nucleotide sequence: TGCAGTGCTAGAAATCAGGGGACTCGACTCTATGGCTACACCTTC. It translates to CSARNQGTRLYGYTF. The chain is built from TRBV20-1 and TRBJ1-2; possible D gene TRBD1, 6 bases. V lost 2 bases and J lost 4, with 17 bases in between. CDR3 length equals 15 residues. CDR1 and CDR2 (germline): DFQATT, SNEGSKA (reference sequence).